In this sample, the clone carrying this T cell receptor (beta chain) turned up many times. Its antigen is still unknown. HTBI primers from iRepertoire and Arm-PCR of CDR3 regions yielded the TCR beta libraries. TCRdb reanalysed the multiplex PCR reads using MiXCR and keeps one entry per CDR3 protein. The top ten hold roughly 17% of the sample, which has more than 350,000 distinct CDR3 sequences, about 15% seen once. The V end was cut by 3 bases, the J end by 13 bases, with 16 bases between. Germline V gives CDR1 DFQATT, CDR2 SNEGSKA (reference sequence). The CDR3 contains 12 residues. The sample comes from a study of regulatory T cells in long-lasting Graves disease. The overall study: Newly diagnosed Graves' patients took antithyroid drugs under 3 months. General observations from the study: Persistent disease preferred TRBV28, TRBJ1-2 and TRBJ2-5; new disease, TRBV20-1 and TRBJ2-1.

Time point of the sample: newly diagnosed GD, antithyroid drugs for less than 3 months. TCR sequences were obtained from RNA taken from PBMCs. The same data also contributed to another study, on T cells in Graves' hyperthyroidism and ophthalmopathy. According to that study: Uncontrolled infection, other autoimmune disease, pregnancy or lactation led to exclusion. TCR CDR3 underwent first-round RT-PCR with the HTBI primer set.

This clonotype originated in a woman aged 25 to 45 with Graves disease. Sequenced here: peripheral blood mononuclear cells (PBMCs), sampled at new diagnosis, from a patient treated with antithyroid drugs. The rearrangement links TRBV20-1 to TRBJ2-1; maybe TRBD2 (5 bases). The CDR3: CSASPREPFQFF. DNA of the CDR3: TGCAGTGCTAGCCCCCGGGAACCCTTCCAGTTCTTC.